This entry lists 9 T cell receptor beta chains sequenced from one sample in a study of PD-1 blockade in classical Hodgkin lymphoma. The time point is: cycle 4 day 1 (C4D1), after 5 to 7 weeks of nivolumab. Each and every patient relapsed after autologous stem cell transplantation, and patients got differing brentuximab vedotin exposure. TCRdb's table, derived via immunoSEQ multiplex PCR, lists solely in-frame clones and lacks some. Here the sample spans around 100,000 clones, about nine tenths being singletons. The sample in question was peripheral blood mononuclear cells (PBMCs), obtained before the fourth cycle of nivolumab. These receptors originate from a human donor with classical Hodgkin lymphoma.

This clone was seen only once. The chain joins TRBV9 to TRBJ2-1, with 11 bases matching TRBD2. J gave up 2 bases and V 3 bases, and 16 bases lay outside the gene matches. This CDR3 is built from 20 residues. CDR1 and CDR2 (germline): SGDLS, YYNGEE. The CDR3 region is CASSEAPIGTSGGPYNEQFF. Written as DNA, the CDR3 is TGTGCCAGCAGCGAGGCCCCCATAGGCACTAGCGGGGGACCCTACAATGAGCAGTTCTTC.

The chain couples TRBV6-5 to TRBJ1-5; maybe TRBD1 (5 bases). Germline CDR1 is MNHEY and CDR2 is SVGAGI. Trimming pared 0 bases from V and 5 bases from J, leaving 11 bases between. This CDR3 region has 15 residues. DNA for the CDR3: TGTGCCAGCAGTTACTCGTCCAGGGTCCATCAGCCCCAGCATTTT. Translation: CASSYSSRVHQPQHF.

This rearrangement joins TRBV5-6 to TRBJ1-1, with D uncertain. Germline CDR1 SGHDT, CDR2 YYEEEE. Deletions cut 7 bases from V and 1 base from J, with 14 bases between. The CDR3 totals 14 residues. The CDR3 DNA reads TGTGCCAGCGAATGGAGCCACAGGAACACTGAAGCTTTCTTT. Protein: CASEWSHRNTEAFF.

The gene calls are TRBV7-2 and TRBJ2-1; 7 bases are a match to TRBD2. The length of the CDR3 is 14 residues. CDR1 and CDR2 (germline): SGHTA, FQGNSA. J lost 15 bases, V lost 1 base, and 12 bases had no gene match. The DNA of the CDR3 is TGTGCCAGCAGCTTAGACCCGGAAGCGGGGCGACCGTTCTTC. Translating gives CASSLDPEAGRPFF. The variable domain in full, completed from reference TRBV7-2 and TRBJ2-1, reads GAGVSQSPSNKVTEKGKDVELRCDPISGHTALYWYRQSLGQGLEFLIYFQGNSAPDKSGLPSDRFSAERTGGSVSTLTIQRTQQEDSAVYLCASSLDPEAGRPFFGPGTRLTVL.

The chain combines TRBV28 with TRBJ1-6; no reliable D call. Trimming removed 5 bases at V and 1 base at J, with 12 bases between. Per the germline V gene, CDR1 is MDHEN and CDR2 is SYDVKM. The CDR3 sequence is 16 residues long. DNA for the CDR3: TGTGCCAGCAGTGCCTCAGCGATATCCTATAATTCACCCCTCCACTTT. Protein sequence: CASSASAISYNSPLHF.

The V and J genes are TRBV7-2 and TRBJ2-7; 7 bases match TRBD1. Germline loops: CDR1 SGHTA, CDR2 FQGNSA. The CDR3 is 14 amino acids. The V gene end was trimmed by 4 bases and the J gene end by 1 base; junction bases not matched to a gene: 4. The CDR3 nucleotides are TGTGCCAGCAGCTCAGACAGGGTTTCCTACGAGCAGTACTTC. Its protein is CASSSDRVSYEQYF.

The chain couples TRBV11-1 to TRBJ1-1, with TRBD1 matching 9 bases. The CDR3 length is 15 residues. Germline V gene sequence: CDR1 SGHAT, CDR2 FQDESV (reference sequence). The trim removed 4 bases at V and 2 bases at J, leaving 5 bases unmatched. CDR3 region: CASSYPTGGNTEAFF. The CDR3 DNA reads TGTGCCAGCAGCTACCCGACAGGGGGTAACACTGAAGCTTTCTTT.

The chain carries TRBV15 and TRBJ2-3, with D uncertain. V lost 1 base, J lost 3 bases, and 8 bases lay in between. The CDR3 is 14 residues long. CDR1 LNHNV and CDR2 YYDKDF come from the germline V gene (reference sequence). The DNA of the CDR3 is TGTGCCACCAGCAGAGTGTGGGCAACAGATACGCAGTATTTT. Translating it yields CATSRVWATDTQYF.

The rearrangement uses TRBV19 and TRBJ1-2; no definite D call. The germline gives CDR1 LNHDA, CDR2 SQIVND (reference sequence). The CDR3 is 16 residues long. Trimming shortened V by 3 bases and J by 0 bases, and 14 bases separated the two germline ends. In DNA form, the CDR3 reads TGTGCCAGTAGTATGGGAGTGGGAGCTTCTAACTATGGCTACACCTTC. This gives the protein CASSMGVGASNYGYTF.